The 2 T cell receptor beta chains below all came from one sample that was sequenced in a study of CD8+CD57+ T cells in acquired aplastic anemia. Genomic DNA provided the template from which TCR beta VDJ and CDR3 profiles were obtained. Each CDR3 protein is one row after TCRdb ran MiXCR on the reads. This table has around 200,000 distinct CDR3 sequences, 61% appearing once. Source material: sorted CD4+, CD8+, or CD8+CD57+ T cells (not recorded which) from PBMCs. These receptors originate from a human donor in good health.

The CDR3 DNA reads TGCAGTGCTAGAGAAAGAGGGGCAGGGACAGTACATTCACCCCTCCACTTT. This gives the protein CSARERGAGTVHSPLHF. The genes are TRBV20-1 and TRBJ1-6, with TRBD1 matching 7 bases. There are 17 residues in the CDR3. J lost 8 bases, V lost 0 bases, and 13 bases had no gene match. Germline V gene lookup returns CDR1 DFQATT and CDR2 SNEGSKA (reference sequence).

V gene TRBV7-3 combines with J gene TRBJ1-2, with a tentative D call TRBD1 (5 bases). V was trimmed by 3 bases and J by 2 bases, leaving 16 bases between them. Germline values: CDR1 SGHTA, CDR2 FQGTGA. The CDR3 covers 16 residues. CDR3 sequence reads: CASSLGPGLGNYGYTF. DNA for the CDR3: TGTGCCAGCAGCTTGGGACCGGGACTAGGGAACTATGGCTACACCTTC.